Following are 17 T cell receptor beta chains from one sample sequenced in a study of cytomegalovirus exposure and HLA in healthy donors. Researchers ran the PCR with 60 Vbeta and 13 Jbeta primers. Profiled with immunoSEQ multiplex PCR; TCRdb holds only in-frame clones, not every one. The sample lists 150,000 or so clones, around 74% occurring once. The sample comprised PBMCs. The receptors shown here come from a man aged 18 to 29 in good health and CMV-seronegative.

This sequence joins TRBV11-2 and TRBJ2-7, with D perhaps matching TRBD1 (6 bases). CDR3 length: 14 residues. CDR1 is SGHAT, CDR2 FQNNGV, per germline. Between the trimmed V and J ends, which lost 1 base and 2 bases, there was a span of 9 bases. For the CDR3, the DNA is TGTGCCAGCAGCTTAGCCCCAGGGGCCTACGAGCAGTACGTC. Amino acids: CASSLAPGAYEQYV.

This sequence joins TRBV4-1 and TRBJ2-7, with TRBD1 as a possible D gene (6 bases). Germline V gene lookup returns CDR1 MGHRA and CDR2 YSYEKL. V was pared by 2 bases and J by 7 bases, with 9 bases between. CDR3 length: 12 residues. The CDR3 protein is CASSQSQGEQYF. CDR3 nucleotide sequence: TGCGCCAGCAGCCAATCTCAGGGGGAGCAGTACTTC.

This CDR3 is CASSPPGTGRNQPQHF. CDR3 nucleotide sequence: TGTGCCAGCAGTCCCCCGGGGACAGGTCGCAATCAGCCCCAGCATTTT. V gene TRBV28 combines with J gene TRBJ1-5, with 8 bases lining up with TRBD1. Germline assignment: CDR1 MDHEN and CDR2 SYDVKM. CDR3 length: 16 amino acids. The J segment lost 2 bases and the V segment lost 5 bases, leaving 8 bases of the junction unmatched.

The chain carries TRBV5-1 and TRBJ2-7, with TRBD1 identical over 9 bases. V trimming: 4 bases; J trimming: 3 bases; junction bases outside the gene matches: 8. The CDR3 loop spans 15 amino acids. Germline CDR1 and CDR2: SGHRS and YFSETQ. CDR3 sequence reads: CASSPGTGIYYEQYV. The CDR3 DNA follows: TGCGCCAGCAGCCCCGGGACAGGGATATACTACGAGCAGTACGTC.

The chain joins TRBV11-2 to TRBJ1-4, with TRBD1 matching 7 bases. Germline values: CDR1 SGHAT, CDR2 FQNNGV. J was trimmed by 4 bases and V by 5 bases; bases with no gene match: 4. The CDR3 runs to 14 residues. For the CDR3, the DNA is TGTGCCAGCAGCCCCCGGGACAGTAATGAAAAACTGTTTTTT. Residues: CASSPRDSNEKLFF.

The rearrangement uses TRBV6-5 and TRBJ2-7, with a weak D call TRBD1 (6 bases). Germline values: CDR1 MNHEY, CDR2 SVGAGI. The CDR3 contains 14 residues. V gave up 3 bases and J gave up 7 bases, with 16 bases separating them. The CDR3 DNA reads as TGTGCCAGCAGTTATCGGTCCAGGGGTCTTGAGCAGTACTTC. Amino acids: CASSYRSRGLEQYF.

The chain combines TRBV6-5 with TRBJ2-1, with D possibly matching TRBD2 (5 bases). The CDR3 is 14 residues long. Looked up from germline, CDR1 is MNHEY and CDR2 is SVGAGI. The V end was cut by 2 bases, the J end by 6 bases, with 11 bases between. The CDR3 nucleotides read TGTGCCAGCAGTTACGGTACGGGGAGCAATGAGCAGTTCTTC. It specifies CASSYGTGSNEQFF.

This clone was seen more than once but under ten times. The V and J genes are TRBV11-2 and TRBJ2-5; a possible D gene is TRBD2 (5 bases). This CDR3 has 13 amino acids. V shed 7 bases and J shed 0 bases, with 9 bases lying between them. The germline CDR1 and CDR2 sequences are SGHAT and FQNNGV. This chain's CDR3 is CASTPGNQETQYF. The CDR3, as DNA: TGTGCCAGCACCCCGGGGAACCAAGAGACCCAGTACTTC.

Notes on this clone: At one end the junction does not follow the germline gene, possibly because of a read error. This sequence joins TRBV9 and TRBJ2-2; 10 bases line up with TRBD1. The CDR3 covers 18 residues. The germline V gene has CDR1 SGDLS and CDR2 YYNGEE. The CDR3 loop reads CASSPSQRDRGLAGELLF. CDR3 coding DNA: TGTGCCAGCAGCCCGTCGCAGAGGGACAGGGGTCTGGCCGGGGAGCTGCTTTTT.

This clone was recorded once. The genes are TRBV9 and TRBJ1-2; D is uncertain. This CDR3 comprises 13 residues. CDR1 SGDLS and CDR2 YYNGEE come from the germline V gene. The ends were cut back, 4 bases at V and 8 bases at J, with 15 bases in the middle. The CDR3 sequence is CASSPEGRNGYTF. The CDR3 bases are TGTGCCAGCAGCCCCGAGGGCCGGAACGGCTACACCTTC.

The chain employs TRBV5-4 and TRBJ1-1; 8 bases line up with TRBD1. Germline V gene lookup returns CDR1 SGHNT and CDR2 YYREEE (reference sequence). The J segment lost 8 bases and the V segment lost 2 bases, leaving 5 bases of the junction unmatched. The CDR3 is 13 amino acids. The CDR3 protein is CASSFPDRVEAFF. For the CDR3, the DNA is TGTGCCAGCAGCTTTCCGGACAGGGTGGAAGCTTTCTTT.

V is TRBV4-3 and J is TRBJ2-2; the D gene is possibly TRBD1 (5 bases). This CDR3 is built from 15 residues. Germline CDR1 LGHNA, CDR2 YSLEER. V was pared by 4 bases and J by 2 bases, with 11 bases between. CDR3 in DNA: TGCGCCAGCAGCCGCGGACAAGATAACACCGGGGAGCTGTTTTTT. Amino acids: CASSRGQDNTGELFF.

The chain recombines TRBV4-1 with TRBJ1-1, with 8 bases matching TRBD1. V was pared by 8 bases and J by 1 base, with 6 bases of the junction left unmatched. Germline CDR1 MGHRA, CDR2 YSYEKL. The length of the CDR3 is 14 residues. CDR3 loop: CASYTDRGNTEAFF. The CDR3 DNA is TGCGCCAGCTATACCGACAGGGGGAACACTGAAGCTTTCTTT.

This chain uses TRBV6-5 with TRBJ1-5, with TRBD1 as a possible D gene (6 bases). CDR1 MNHEY and CDR2 SVGAGI come from the germline V gene. V lost 6 bases and J 1 base, leaving 13 bases between the germline ends. CDR3 length: 15 amino acids. CDR3 bases: TGTGCCAGCAGGTCCGGACAGTGGAGCAATCAGCCCCAGCATTTT. Its protein is CASRSGQWSNQPQHF.

The chain couples TRBV4-3 to TRBJ1-5; D uncertain. Deletions cut 1 base from V and 7 bases from J, with 5 bases between. CDR1 LGHNA and CDR2 YSLEER come from the germline V gene. The CDR3 contains 12 residues. This CDR3 is CASSQGGQPQHF. The CDR3 DNA reads TGCGCCAGCAGCCAAGGAGGGCAGCCCCAGCATTTT.

This clone was counted only a few times. The V call is TRBV2, the J call TRBJ1-4; 7 bases are a match to TRBD1. The germline gives CDR1 SNHLY, CDR2 FYNNEI. The CDR3 totals 18 residues. The trim removed 5 bases at V and 4 bases at J, leaving 16 bases unmatched. The CDR3 region has the DNA TGTGCCAGCAGTTCGCTTCTCGGACAGGAGGCCTTTAATGAAAAACTGTTTTTT. It codes for CASSSLLGQEAFNEKLFF. Based on the CDR3 plus reference TRBV2 and TRBJ1-4, the full variable domain is EPEVTQTPSHQVTQMGQEVILRCVPISNHLYFYWYRQILGQKVEFLVSFYNNEISEKSEIFDDQFSVERPDGSNFTLKIRSTKLEDSAMYFCASSSLLGQEAFNEKLFFGSGTQLSVL.

This sequence joins TRBV7-9 and TRBJ1-6; the match to TRBD1 covers 7 bases. Trimming cost V 3 bases and J 11 bases; bases outside gene matches: 13. The CDR3 contains 16 residues. Germline CDR1 reads SEHNR; CDR2 reads FQNEAQ (reference sequence). The CDR3 sequence is CASSFQTGLKSPPLHF. The CDR3 nucleotides read TGTGCCAGCAGCTTCCAGACAGGGCTCAAATCTCCACCCCTCCACTTT. The full variable domain, with the rest looked up from reference TRBV7-9 and TRBJ1-6, is DTGVSQNPRHKITKRGQNVTFRCDPISEHNRLYWYRQTLGQGPEFLTYFQNEAQLEKSRLLSDRFSAERPKGSFSTLEIQRTEQGDSAMYLCASSFQTGLKSPPLHFGNGTRLTVT.